This T cell receptor beta chain comes out of a study of blood T cell repertoires in COVID-19. The CDR3 loop spans 13 amino acids. Germline V gives CDR1 GTSNPN, CDR2 SVGIG (reference sequence). V shed 3 bases and J shed 1 base, with 7 bases lying between them. Per the original methods: Estimates of nucleated cell counts were drawn from the amplification of reference gene primers. Data came from immunoSEQ multiplex PCR; TCRdb stores just in-frame clones and leaves some out. V, J and clone size are taken as reported in that table, and D and trimming were inferred from the DNA itself. The sample has tens of thousands of clones, 85% seen once.

The gene calls are TRBV30 and TRBJ1-5, with D tentatively TRBD1 (6 bases). The receptor's source is an elderly man with acute or convalescent COVID-19. Sequencing input: peripheral blood. Here the CDR3 reads CAWSQGSNQPQHF. The DNA of the CDR3 is TGTGCCTGGAGCCAGGGGAGCAATCAGCCCCAGCATTTT.